Listed here is a single TCR beta chain. What it binds is not known. CDR3 size: 13 residues. Germline V gives CDR1 SGHTA, CDR2 FQGNSA. Trimming took 1 base from V and 9 from J, leaving 10 bases between them. Donors likely had unrecorded immune exposures despite being nominally healthy when sampled. This entry is derived from a study of cytomegalovirus exposure and HLA in healthy donors. Study-wide points: TCR beta V segments were, for the most part, productive about 90% or about 30% of the time in an earlier analysis.

Both 60 Vbeta primers and 13 Jbeta primers went into the PCR. Sequencing was performed with immunoSEQ multiplex PCR; in TCRdb, only in-frame clones are kept and a portion is missing. The sample carries approximately 85,000 clones, about 80% recorded once. Sequences were obtained from PBMCs. The source is a man aged 50 or older in good health and CMV-seropositive. This sequence joins TRBV7-2 and TRBJ1-5; no definite D call. Here the CDR3 DNA reads TGTGCCAGCAGCTTAGTTTCCACCGGGCCCCAGCATTTT. Translation gives CASSLVSTGPQHF.